The present entry profiles one TCR beta chain with its context. Its antigen is unknown. Here immunoSEQ multiplex PCR was the method, and the copy in TCRdb shows in-frame clones only, minus some. The sample lists 150,000 or so clones; approximately 80% were seen once. The CDR3 is 14 amino acids. Per germline, CDR1 SNHLY and CDR2 FYNNEI. V was cut by 7 bases and J by 3 bases, with 15 bases left in between. This specimen comes from a study of PD-1 blockade in classical Hodgkin lymphoma. Overall study results and limits: While CD8+ TCR diversity did not rise significantly by C4D1, CD4+ TCR diversity did. Relative to healthy donors, newly diagnosed patients reportedly had lower baseline TCR diversity, which was reported as lower still in relapsed/refractory patients.

All trial patients relapsed after autologous stem cell transplantation. The rearrangement uses TRBV2 and TRBJ1-2; D ambiguous. Sequencing was performed on peripheral blood mononuclear cells (PBMCs), taken before the second cycle of nivolumab. The sequence was collected from a human donor with classical Hodgkin lymphoma. CDR3 sequence: CASIFGGRDYGYTF. In DNA, the CDR3 is TGTGCCAGCATTTTTGGTGGAAGAGACTATGGCTACACCTTC.